This T cell receptor beta chain was observed in a study of PD-1 blockade in classical Hodgkin lymphoma (dated by TCRdb to about 2020). Study-wide context: Nivolumab dosing was 3 mg/kg intravenously every 2 weeks, continuing until either disease progression or unacceptable toxicity. A peripheral blood immune signature of response to PD-1 blockade in classical Hodgkin lymphoma was defined using TCR beta sequencing and CyTOF. Here is what the overall study found, with its caveats: Trial patients achieving complete response had baseline diversity similar to newly diagnosed patients, whereas partial responders and progressors had significantly lower diversity. A significant rise by C4D1 was seen in CD4+ but not CD8+ TCR diversity (p=0.0027 vs p=0.16), with the rise being most apparent in complete responders (p=0.02). The study covered only a single clinical trial cohort, and the causes of the repertoire differences, possibly disease activity or prior therapy, were still not defined. Baseline TCR diversity was reported to be lower in newly diagnosed patients than in healthy donors, and even lower in relapsed/refractory patients. Patients starting nivolumab less than 1 year after ASCT had lower diversity and were excluded from later analyses to avoid confounding by immune reconstitution.

Concerning this clone: The target of this receptor is not known. No quality values exist for individual bases; no much larger clone is one base distant.

The time point label, read with the paper, signifies: cycle 2 day 1 (C2D1) of nivolumab. Every trial patient had relapsed after autologous stem cell transplantation, and cohorts A, B and C differed in prior brentuximab vedotin exposure. The trial cohort was composed of about 53 patients with relapsed/refractory classical Hodgkin lymphoma, for whom complete response, partial response or progressive disease was recorded as best overall response. In the multi-cohort phase II CheckMate 205 trial, trial patients received single-agent nivolumab. Best overall response was determined by an independent review committee according to the 2007 International Working Group response criteria. PBMCs from the trial were collected at three points: immediately before nivolumab initiation (C1D1), and during therapy at cycle 2 day 1 and cycle 4 day 1. Peripheral blood was collected in 8 mL Vacutainer Cell Preparation Tubes, from which PBMCs were isolated by centrifugation and then cryopreserved.

The Qiagen DNeasy kit was used to extract genomic DNA both from unsorted PBMCs and from the negatively selected CD4+ and CD8+ fractions. TCR beta CDR3 regions were amplified by immunoSEQ multiplex PCR using primers annealing to V and J segments. A synthetic immune receptor repertoire was used to minimize amplification bias, and remaining bias was computationally removed after sequencing. The paper's processing steps were these. Repertoire diversity was quantified as the Shannon entropy index using custom Python scripts. Unsorted, CD4+ and CD8+ repertoires were analyzed separately, except in combined analyses where CD4+ and CD8+ sequences were merged in silico. A clone counted as expanded when the clone's frequency after treatment rose at least 2-fold relative to C1D1, and clones undetected at baseline were given a pseudocount of 0.5. Singleton clones were defined as clones with 0 or 1 copy at C1D1, and non-singleton clones were defined as clones with 2 or more copies. Clones expanded in unsorted samples were annotated as CD4+, CD8+ or unknown by matching protein sequences in sorted samples from the same patient. Wilcoxon tests on paired samples were used to test changes in diversity from C1D1 to C4D1. TCRdb re-hosts the immuneACCESS table, in-frame sequences only. Its copies lack some clones; in the studies checked, an unresolved V gene accounts for under half of them, and the cause for the rest is not known. That table is the source of V, J and clone size, and D and trimming were worked out from the DNA. The sample includes about 36,000 clones, with 69% observed a single time. The biggest ten clones account for roughly an eighth of the sample.

Material: peripheral blood mononuclear cells (PBMCs), obtained before the second cycle of nivolumab. This clonotype was sampled from a human donor with classical Hodgkin lymphoma.

This receptor carries the CDR3 CASSAEPGQGTVTGELFF. The DNA sequence is TGTGCCAGCAGTGCCGAACCGGGACAGGGGACCGTCACCGGGGAGCTGTTTTTT. The rearranged segments are TRBV27 and TRBJ2-2, with 10 bases in between that match TRBD1. Looking up the germline V gene (reference sequence) yields CDR1 MNHEY and CDR2 SMNVEV. Inclusive of the bounding cysteine and phenylalanine, the CDR3 is 18 residues long. Only CDR3 DNA is held: 54 bases, read in frame from base 1. V lost 5 bases and J lost 4 bases, and the count of bases not matched to a germline gene is 13.